This T cell receptor (beta chain) appears in the sequencing data of a study of blood T cell repertoires in COVID-19. Turning to the study itself: The samples span acute and convalescent COVID-19 from the United States, Italy and Spain. The cDNA or gDNA used as material had been derived from T cells, B-cell-depleted T cells, or PBMCs.

Per the original data handling: Cell counts per sample came from amplifying reference gene primers. The repertoire was sequenced with immunoSEQ multiplex PCR; TCRdb's copy has only in-frame clones and lacks some. V, J and clone size are those of that table, while D and trimming were read from the DNA. The data contain tens of thousands of clones, 90% of them singletons. There are 15 residues in the CDR3. The TCR comes from a human donor in a cohort sampled during active COVID-19. This chain uses TRBV12-1 with TRBJ2-7; the D call in the table, TRBD2, was not verified against the DNA. TRBV12-1 is noted as a pseudogene. The sample taken for sequencing was peripheral blood. DNA of the CDR3: TGTGCCAGCAGCGGCGCCCGGGTTAAGCTTTACGAGCAGTACTTC. This codes for CASSGARVKLYEQYF.